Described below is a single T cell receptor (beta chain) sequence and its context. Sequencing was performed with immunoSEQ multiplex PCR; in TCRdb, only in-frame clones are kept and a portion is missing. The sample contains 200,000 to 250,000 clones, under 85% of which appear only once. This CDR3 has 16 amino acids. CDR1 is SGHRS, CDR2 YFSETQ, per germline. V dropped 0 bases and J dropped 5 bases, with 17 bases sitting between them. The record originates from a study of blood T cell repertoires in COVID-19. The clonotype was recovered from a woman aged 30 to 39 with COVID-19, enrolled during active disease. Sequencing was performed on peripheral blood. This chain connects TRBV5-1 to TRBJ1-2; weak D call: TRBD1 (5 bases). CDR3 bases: TGCGCCAGCAGCTTGGGGGCCAGGGCATCCTTTTATGGCTACACCTTC. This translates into CASSLGARASFYGYTF.